This T cell receptor beta chain was observed in a study of cytotoxic CD8 clonotypes in ibrutinib-treated CLL. Findings and caveats of the study: Baseline clonality, higher than in age-matched healthy donors, tracked circulating CD8+ T-cell counts.

About this clone itself: Its antigen is currently unknown.

Clones were sequenced by immunoSEQ multiplex PCR, and TCRdb holds only the in-frame ones, with some missing. The table has about 310,000 clones, roughly 85% seen once. The CDR3 sequence is 16 residues long. Unmatched junction bases numbered 9, after V lost 6 bases and J lost 0 bases. Germline CDR1 and CDR2: SGHNT and YENEEA. The rearrangement links TRBV11-3 to TRBJ2-5; 8 bases are a match to TRBD1. The material sequenced was PBMCs, taken before ibrutinib treatment. This clonotype originated in a human donor with chronic lymphocytic leukemia. CDR3 loop: CASSRRTGINQETQYF. CDR3 DNA sequence: TGTGCCAGCAGTCGACGGACAGGGATTAACCAAGAGACCCAGTACTTC.